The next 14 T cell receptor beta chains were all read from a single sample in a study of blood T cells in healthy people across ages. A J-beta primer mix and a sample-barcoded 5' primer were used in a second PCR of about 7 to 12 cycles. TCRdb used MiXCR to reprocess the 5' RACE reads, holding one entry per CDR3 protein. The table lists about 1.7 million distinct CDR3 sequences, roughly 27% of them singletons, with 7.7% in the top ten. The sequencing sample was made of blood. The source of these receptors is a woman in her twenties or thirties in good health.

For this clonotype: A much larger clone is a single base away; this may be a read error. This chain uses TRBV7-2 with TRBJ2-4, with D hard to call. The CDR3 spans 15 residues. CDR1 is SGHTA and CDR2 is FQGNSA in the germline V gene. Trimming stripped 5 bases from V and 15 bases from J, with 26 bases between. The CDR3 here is CASSNTQELQETRYF. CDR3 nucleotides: TGTGCCAGCAGCAACACGCAGGAACTCCAAGAGACCCGGTACTTC.

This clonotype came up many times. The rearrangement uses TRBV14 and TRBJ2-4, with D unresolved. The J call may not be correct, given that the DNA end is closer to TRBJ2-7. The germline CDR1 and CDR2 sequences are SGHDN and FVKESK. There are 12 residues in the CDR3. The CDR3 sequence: CASSGFSYEQYF. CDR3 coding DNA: TGTGCCAGCAGCGGCTTCTCCTACGAGCAGTACTTC.

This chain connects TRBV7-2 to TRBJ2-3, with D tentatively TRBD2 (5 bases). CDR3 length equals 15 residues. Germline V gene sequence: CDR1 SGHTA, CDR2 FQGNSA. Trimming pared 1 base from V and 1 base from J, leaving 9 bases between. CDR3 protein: CASSLDSARTDTQYF. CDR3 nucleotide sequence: TGTGCCAGCAGCTTAGATAGCGCACGCACAGATACGCAGTATTTT.

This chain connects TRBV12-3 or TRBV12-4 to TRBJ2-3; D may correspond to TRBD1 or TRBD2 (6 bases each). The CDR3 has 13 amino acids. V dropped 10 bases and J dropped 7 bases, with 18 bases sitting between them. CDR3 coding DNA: TGTGCCACCCGAGGGGGGAGCCAGCATACGCAGTATTTT. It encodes CATRGGSQHTQYF.

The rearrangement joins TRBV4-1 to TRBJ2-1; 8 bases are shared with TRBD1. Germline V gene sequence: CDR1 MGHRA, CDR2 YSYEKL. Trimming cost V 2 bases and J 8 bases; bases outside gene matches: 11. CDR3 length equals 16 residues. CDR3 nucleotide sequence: TGCGCCAGCAGCCAACCGTACAGGGGGAGAGGCGATGAGCAGTTCTTC. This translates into CASSQPYRGRGDEQFF.

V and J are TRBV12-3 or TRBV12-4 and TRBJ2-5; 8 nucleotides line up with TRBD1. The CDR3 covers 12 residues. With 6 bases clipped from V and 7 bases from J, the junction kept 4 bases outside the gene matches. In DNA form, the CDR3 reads TGTGCCAGCAGGCGGGACAGGAGGACCCAGTACTTC. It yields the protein CASRRDRRTQYF.

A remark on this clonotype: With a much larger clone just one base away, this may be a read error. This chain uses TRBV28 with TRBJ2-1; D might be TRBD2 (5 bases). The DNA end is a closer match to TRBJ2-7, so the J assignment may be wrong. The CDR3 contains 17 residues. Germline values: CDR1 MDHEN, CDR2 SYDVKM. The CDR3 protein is CASSPPGLPAAYNEQYF. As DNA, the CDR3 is TGTGCCAGCAGTCCCCCCGGACTCCCTGCTGCCTACAATGAGCAGTACTTC.

CDR3 in amino acids: CASRHGASATDTQYF. The CDR3 bases are TGTGCCTCCAGGCACGGGGCTAGCGCCACAGATACGCAGTATTTT. This chain joins TRBV6-5 and TRBJ2-3, with a tentative D call TRBD2 (6 bases). Germline V lookup: CDR1 MNHEY, CDR2 SVGAGI. V lost 11 bases to trimming and J lost 2 bases, with 20 bases between them. This CDR3 has 15 amino acids.

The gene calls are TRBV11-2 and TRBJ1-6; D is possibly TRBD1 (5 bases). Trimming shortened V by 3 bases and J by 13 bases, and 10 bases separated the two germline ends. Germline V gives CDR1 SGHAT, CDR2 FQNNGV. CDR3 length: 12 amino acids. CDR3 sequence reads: CASSFPGVPLHF. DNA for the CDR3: TGTGCCAGCAGCTTCCCGGGGGTCCCCCTCCACTTT.

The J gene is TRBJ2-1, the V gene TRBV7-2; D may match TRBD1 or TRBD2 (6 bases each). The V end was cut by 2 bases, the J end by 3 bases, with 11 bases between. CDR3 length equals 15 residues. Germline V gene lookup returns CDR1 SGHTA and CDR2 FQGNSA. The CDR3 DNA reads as TGTGCCAGCAGCTTATCAGAGGGGGGCTACAATGAGCAGTTCTTC. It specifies CASSLSEGGYNEQFF.

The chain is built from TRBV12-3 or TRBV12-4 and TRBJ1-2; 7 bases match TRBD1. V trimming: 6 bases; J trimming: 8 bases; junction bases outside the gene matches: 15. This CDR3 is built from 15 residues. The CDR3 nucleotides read TGTGCCAGCAGACCCCGGGAAGGGGGCTCCGGGGGCTACACCTTC. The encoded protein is CASRPREGGSGGYTF.

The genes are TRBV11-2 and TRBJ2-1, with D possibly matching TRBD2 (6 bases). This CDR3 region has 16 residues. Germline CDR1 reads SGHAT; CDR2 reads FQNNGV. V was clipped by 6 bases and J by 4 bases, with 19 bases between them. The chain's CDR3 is CASSLTSGTGYNEQFF. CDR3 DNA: TGTGCCAGCAGTCTTACGTCCGGGACTGGATACAATGAGCAGTTCTTC.

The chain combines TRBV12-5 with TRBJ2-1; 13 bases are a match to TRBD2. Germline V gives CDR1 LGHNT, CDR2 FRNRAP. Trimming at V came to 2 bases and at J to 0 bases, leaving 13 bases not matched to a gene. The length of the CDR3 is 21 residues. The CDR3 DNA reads TGTGCTAGTGGTTTGTCGTGGACTAGCGGGAGAGGCCGCAGCTCCTACAATGAGCAGTTCTTC. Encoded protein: CASGLSWTSGRGRSSYNEQFF.

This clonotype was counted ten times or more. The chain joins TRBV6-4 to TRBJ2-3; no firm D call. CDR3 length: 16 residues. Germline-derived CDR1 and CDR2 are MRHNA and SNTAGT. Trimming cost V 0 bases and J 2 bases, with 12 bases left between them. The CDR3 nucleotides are TGTGCCAGCAGTGACTCGAGCGTTACCCCCACAGATACGCAGTATTTT. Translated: CASSDSSVTPTDTQYF.